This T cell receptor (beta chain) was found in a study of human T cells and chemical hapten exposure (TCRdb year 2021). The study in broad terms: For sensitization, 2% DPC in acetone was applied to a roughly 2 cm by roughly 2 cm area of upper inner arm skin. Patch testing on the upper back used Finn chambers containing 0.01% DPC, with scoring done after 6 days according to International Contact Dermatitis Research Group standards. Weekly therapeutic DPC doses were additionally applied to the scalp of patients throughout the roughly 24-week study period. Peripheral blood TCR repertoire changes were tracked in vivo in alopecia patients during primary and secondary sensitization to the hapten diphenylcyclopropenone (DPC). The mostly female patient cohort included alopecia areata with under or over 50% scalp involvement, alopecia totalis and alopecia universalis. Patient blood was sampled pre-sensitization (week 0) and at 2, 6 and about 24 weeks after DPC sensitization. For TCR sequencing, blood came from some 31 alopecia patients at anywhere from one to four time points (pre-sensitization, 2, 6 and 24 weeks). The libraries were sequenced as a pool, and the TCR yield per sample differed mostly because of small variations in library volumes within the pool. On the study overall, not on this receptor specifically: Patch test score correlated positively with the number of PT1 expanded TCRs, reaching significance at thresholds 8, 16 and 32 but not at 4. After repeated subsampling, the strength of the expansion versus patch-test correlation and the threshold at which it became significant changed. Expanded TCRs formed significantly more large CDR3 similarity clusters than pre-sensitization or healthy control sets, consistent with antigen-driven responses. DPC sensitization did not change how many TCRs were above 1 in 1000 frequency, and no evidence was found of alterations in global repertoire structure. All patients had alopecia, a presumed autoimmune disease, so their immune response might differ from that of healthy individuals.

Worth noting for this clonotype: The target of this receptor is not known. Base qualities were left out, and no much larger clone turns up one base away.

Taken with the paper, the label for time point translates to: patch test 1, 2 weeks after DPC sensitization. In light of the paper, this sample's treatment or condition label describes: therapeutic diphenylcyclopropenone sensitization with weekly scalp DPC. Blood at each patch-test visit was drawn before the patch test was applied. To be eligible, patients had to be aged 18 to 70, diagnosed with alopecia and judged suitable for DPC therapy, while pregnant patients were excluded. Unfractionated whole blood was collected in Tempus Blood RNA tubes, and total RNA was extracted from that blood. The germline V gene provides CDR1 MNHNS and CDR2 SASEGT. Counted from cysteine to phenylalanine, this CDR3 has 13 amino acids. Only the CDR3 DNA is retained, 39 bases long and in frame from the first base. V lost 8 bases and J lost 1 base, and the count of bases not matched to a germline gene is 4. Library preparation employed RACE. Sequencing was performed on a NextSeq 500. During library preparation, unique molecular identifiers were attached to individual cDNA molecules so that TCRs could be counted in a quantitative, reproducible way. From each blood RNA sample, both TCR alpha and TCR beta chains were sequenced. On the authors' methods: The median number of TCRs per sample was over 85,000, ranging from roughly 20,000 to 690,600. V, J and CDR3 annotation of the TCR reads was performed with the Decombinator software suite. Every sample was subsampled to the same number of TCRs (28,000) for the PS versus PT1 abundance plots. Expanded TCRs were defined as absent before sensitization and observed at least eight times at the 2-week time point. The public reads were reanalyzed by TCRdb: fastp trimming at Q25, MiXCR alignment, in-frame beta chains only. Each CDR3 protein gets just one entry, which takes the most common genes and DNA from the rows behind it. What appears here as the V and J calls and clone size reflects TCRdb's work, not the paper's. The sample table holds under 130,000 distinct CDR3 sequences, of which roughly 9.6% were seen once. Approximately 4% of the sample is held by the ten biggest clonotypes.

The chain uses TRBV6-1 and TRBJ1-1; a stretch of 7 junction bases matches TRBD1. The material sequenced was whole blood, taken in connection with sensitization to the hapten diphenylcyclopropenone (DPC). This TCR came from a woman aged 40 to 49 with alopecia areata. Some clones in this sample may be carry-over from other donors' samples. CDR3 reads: CASGGQRNTEAFF. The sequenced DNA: TGTGCCAGCGGGGGACAGCGGAACACTGAAGCTTTCTTT.